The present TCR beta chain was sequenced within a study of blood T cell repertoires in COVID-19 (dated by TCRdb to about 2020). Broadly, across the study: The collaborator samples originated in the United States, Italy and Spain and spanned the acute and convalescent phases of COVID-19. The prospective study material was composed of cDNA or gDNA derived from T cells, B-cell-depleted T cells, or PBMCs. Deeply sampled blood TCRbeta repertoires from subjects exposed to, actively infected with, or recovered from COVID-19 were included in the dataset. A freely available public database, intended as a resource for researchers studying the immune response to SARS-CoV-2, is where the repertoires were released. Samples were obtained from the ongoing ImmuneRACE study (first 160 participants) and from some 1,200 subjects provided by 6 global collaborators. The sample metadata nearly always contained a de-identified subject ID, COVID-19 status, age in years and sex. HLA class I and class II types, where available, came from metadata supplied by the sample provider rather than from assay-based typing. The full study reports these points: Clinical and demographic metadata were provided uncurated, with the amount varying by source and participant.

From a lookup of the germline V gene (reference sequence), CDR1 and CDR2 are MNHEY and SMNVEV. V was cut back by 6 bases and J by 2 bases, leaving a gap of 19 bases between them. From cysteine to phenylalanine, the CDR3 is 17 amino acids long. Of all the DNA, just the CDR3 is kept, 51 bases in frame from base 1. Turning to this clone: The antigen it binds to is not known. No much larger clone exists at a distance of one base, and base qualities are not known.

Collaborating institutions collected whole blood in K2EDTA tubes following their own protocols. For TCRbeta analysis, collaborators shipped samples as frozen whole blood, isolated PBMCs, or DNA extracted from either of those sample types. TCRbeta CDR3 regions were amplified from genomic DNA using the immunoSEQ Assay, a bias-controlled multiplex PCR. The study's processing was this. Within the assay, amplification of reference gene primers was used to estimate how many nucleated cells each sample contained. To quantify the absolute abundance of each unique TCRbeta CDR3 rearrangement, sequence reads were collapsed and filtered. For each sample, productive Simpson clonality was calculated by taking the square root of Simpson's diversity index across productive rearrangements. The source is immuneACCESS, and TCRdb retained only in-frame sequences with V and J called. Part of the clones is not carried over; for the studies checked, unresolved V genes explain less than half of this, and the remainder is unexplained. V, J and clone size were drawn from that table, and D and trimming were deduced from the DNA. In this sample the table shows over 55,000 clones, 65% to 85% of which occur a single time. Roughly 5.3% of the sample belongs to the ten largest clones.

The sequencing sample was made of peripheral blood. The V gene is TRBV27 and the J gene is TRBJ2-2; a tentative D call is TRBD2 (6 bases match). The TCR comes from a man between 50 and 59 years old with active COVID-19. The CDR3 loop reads CASSPSLAVGNTGELFF. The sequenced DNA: TGTGCCAGCAGCCCCTCCTTAGCGGTTGGAAACACCGGGGAGCTGTTTTTT.